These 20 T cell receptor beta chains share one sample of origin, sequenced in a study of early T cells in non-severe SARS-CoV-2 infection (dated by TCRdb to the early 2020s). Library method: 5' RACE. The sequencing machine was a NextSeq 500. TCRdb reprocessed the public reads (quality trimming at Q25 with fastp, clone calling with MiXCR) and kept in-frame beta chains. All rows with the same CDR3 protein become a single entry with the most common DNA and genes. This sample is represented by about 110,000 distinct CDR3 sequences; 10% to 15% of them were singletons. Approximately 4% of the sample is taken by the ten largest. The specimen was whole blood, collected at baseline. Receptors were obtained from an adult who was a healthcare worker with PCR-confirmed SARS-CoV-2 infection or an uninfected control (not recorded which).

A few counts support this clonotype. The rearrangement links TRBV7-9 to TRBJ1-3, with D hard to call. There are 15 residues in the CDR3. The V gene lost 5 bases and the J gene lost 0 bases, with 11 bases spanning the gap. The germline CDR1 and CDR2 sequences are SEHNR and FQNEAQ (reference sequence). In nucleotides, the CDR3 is TGTGCCAGCAGCCAGAGGGATGCCTCTGGAAACACCATATATTTT. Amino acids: CASSQRDASGNTIYF.

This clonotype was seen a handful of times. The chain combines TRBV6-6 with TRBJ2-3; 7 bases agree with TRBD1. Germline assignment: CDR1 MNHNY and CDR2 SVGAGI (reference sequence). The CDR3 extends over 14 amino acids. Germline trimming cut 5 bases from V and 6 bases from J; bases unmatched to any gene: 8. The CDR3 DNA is TGTGCCAGCAGTCAGGACAGGCCTCGGGATACGCAGTATTTT. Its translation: CASSQDRPRDTQYF.

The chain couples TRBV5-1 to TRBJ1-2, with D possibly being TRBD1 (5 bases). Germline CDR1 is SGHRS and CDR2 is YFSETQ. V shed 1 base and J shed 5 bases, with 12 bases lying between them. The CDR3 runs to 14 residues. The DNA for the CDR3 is TGCGCCAGCAGCTTGTGGCCAGGGATTTATGGCTACACCTTC. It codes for CASSLWPGIYGYTF. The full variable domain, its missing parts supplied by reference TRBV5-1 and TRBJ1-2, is KAGVTQTPRYLIKTRGQQVTLSCSPISGHRSVSWYQQTPGQGLQFLFEYFSETQRNKGNFPGRFSGRQFSNSRSEMNVSTLELGDSALYLCASSLWPGIYGYTFGSGTRLTVV.

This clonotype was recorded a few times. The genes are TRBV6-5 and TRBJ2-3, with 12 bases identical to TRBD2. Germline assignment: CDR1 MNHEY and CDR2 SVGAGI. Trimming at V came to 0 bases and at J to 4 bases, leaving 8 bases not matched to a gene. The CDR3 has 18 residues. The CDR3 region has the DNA TGTGCCAGCAGTTACTCCCGAACTAGCGGGGGGAACTCAGATACGCAGTATTTT. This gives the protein CASSYSRTSGGNSDTQYF.

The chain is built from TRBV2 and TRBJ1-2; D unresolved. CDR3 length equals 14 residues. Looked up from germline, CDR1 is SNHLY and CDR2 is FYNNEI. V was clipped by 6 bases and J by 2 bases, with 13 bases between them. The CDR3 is CASRLEAVNYGYTF. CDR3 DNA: TGTGCCAGCAGACTGGAGGCGGTGAACTATGGCTACACCTTC. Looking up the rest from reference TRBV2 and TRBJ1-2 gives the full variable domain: EPEVTQTPSHQVTQMGQEVILRCVPISNHLYFYWYRQILGQKVEFLVSFYNNEISEKSEIFDDQFSVERPDGSNFTLKIRSTKLEDSAMYFCASRLEAVNYGYTFGSGTRLTVV.

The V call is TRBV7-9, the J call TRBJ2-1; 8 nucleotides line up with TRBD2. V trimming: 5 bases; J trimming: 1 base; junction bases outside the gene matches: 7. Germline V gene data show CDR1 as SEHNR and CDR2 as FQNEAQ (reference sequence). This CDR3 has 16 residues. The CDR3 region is CASSPSPGGSYNEQFF. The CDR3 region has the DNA TGTGCCAGCAGCCCCAGCCCGGGGGGGTCCTACAATGAGCAGTTCTTC.

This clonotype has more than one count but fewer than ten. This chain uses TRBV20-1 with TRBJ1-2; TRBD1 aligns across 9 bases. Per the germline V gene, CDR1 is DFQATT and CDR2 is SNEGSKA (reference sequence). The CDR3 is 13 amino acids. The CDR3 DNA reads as TGCCTTGCCGGGACAGGGTATTCAAATGGCTACACCTTC. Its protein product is CLAGTGYSNGYTF.

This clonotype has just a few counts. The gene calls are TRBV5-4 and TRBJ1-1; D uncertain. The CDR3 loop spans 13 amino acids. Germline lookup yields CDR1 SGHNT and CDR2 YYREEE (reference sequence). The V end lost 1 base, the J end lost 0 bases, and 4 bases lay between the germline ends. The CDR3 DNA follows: TGTGCCAGCAGCTTGAATTTGAACACTGAAGCTTTCTTT. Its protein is CASSLNLNTEAFF.

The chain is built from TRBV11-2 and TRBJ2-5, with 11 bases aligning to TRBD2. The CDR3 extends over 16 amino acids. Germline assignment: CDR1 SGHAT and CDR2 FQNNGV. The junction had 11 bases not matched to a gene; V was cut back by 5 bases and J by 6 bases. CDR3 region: CASSRLSGRALKTQYF. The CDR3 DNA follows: TGTGCCAGCAGCCGTCTTAGCGGGAGGGCCCTGAAGACCCAGTACTTC.

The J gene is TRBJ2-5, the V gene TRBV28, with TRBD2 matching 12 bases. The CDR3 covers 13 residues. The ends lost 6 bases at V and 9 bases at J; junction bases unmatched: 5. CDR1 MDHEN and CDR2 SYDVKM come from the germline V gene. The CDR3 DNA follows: TGTGCCAGCAGGCTAGCGGGGGGGGAGTCCCAGTACTTC. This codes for CASRLAGGESQYF.

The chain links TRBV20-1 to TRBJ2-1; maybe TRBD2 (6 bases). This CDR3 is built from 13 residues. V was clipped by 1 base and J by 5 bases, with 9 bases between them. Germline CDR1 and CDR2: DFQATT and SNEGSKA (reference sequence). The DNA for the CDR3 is TGCAGTGCTAGAGGCGGGATGAACAATGAGCAGTTCTTC. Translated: CSARGGMNNEQFF.

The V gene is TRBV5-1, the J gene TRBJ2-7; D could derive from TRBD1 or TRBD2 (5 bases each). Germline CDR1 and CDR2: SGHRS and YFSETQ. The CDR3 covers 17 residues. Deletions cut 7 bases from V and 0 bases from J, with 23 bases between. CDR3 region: CASGWATRGPFSYEQYF. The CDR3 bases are TGCGCCAGCGGCTGGGCCACCCGGGGACCCTTCTCCTACGAGCAGTACTTC.

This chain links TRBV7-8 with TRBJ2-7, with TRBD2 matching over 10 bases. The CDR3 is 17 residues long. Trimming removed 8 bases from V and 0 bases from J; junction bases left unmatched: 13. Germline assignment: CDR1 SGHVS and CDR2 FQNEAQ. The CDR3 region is CASSRGLPSGSSYEQYF. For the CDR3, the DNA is TGTGCCAGCTCCCGAGGTCTACCTAGCGGGAGCTCCTACGAGCAGTACTTC.

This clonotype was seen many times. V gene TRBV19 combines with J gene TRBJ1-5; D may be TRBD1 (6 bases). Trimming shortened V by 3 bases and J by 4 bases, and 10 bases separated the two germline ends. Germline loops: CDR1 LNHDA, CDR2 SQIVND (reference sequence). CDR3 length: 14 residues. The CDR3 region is CASSIWGPNQPQHF. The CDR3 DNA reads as TGTGCCAGTAGTATTTGGGGGCCAAATCAGCCCCAGCATTTT.

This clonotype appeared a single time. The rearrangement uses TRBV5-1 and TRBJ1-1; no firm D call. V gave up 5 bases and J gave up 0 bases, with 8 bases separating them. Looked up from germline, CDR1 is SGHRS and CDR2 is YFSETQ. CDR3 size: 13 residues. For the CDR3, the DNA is TGCGCCAGCAGGGGCAGGTTGAACACTGAAGCTTTCTTT. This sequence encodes CASRGRLNTEAFF.

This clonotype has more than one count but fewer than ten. This CDR3 is CSARGGTYEQYF. The DNA of the CDR3 is TGCAGTGCTAGAGGGGGGACCTACGAGCAGTACTTC. The gene calls are TRBV20-1 and TRBJ2-7; the D call may be TRBD1 or TRBD2 (5 bases each). This CDR3 contains 12 residues. Germline loops: CDR1 DFQATT, CDR2 SNEGSKA (reference sequence). V was cut by 1 base and J by 2 bases, with 6 bases left in between.

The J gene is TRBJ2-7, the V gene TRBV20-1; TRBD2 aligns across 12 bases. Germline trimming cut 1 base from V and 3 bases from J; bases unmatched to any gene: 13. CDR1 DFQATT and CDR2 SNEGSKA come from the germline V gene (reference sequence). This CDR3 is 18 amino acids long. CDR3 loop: CSARAFIRLAGDNYEQYF. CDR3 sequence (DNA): TGCAGTGCTAGAGCGTTCATACGACTAGCGGGAGATAACTACGAGCAGTACTTC.

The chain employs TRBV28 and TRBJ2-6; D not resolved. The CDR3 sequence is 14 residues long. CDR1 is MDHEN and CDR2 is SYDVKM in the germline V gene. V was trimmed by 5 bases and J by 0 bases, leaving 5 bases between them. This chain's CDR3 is CASSPHSGANVLTF. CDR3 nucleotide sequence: TGTGCCAGCAGTCCTCACTCTGGGGCCAACGTCCTGACTTTC. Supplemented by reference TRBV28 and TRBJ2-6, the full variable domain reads DVKVTQSSRYLVKRTGEKVFLECVQDMDHENMFWYRQDPGLGLRLIYFSYDVKMKEKGDIPEGYSVSREKKERFSLILESASTNQTSMYLCASSPHSGANVLTFGAGSRLTVL.

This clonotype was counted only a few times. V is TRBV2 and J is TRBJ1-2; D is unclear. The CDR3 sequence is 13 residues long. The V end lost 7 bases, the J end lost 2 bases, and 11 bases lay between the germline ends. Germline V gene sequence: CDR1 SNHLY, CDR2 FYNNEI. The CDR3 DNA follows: TGTGCCAGCATATCCGGTCAGAACTATGGCTACACCTTC. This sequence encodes CASISGQNYGYTF.

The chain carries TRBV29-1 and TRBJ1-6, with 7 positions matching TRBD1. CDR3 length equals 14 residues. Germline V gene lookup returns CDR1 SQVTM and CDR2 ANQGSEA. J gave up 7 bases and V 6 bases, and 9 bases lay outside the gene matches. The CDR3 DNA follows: TGCAGCGTCGCACAGGGGAGTTGGAATTCACCCCTCCACTTT. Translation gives CSVAQGSWNSPLHF.